The clone carrying this TCR beta chain was found many times. The data were taken from a study of regulatory T cells in long-lasting Graves disease. The CDR3 extends over 16 amino acids. Trimming cost V 6 bases and J 4 bases; bases outside gene matches: 13. Germline CDR1 reads MNHEY; CDR2 reads SMNVEV (reference sequence). Time point: persistent/refractory GD, antithyroid drugs over 5 years with positive TRAb. Construction of the TCR library relied on RNA isolated from PBMCs. Building of the TCR beta libraries involved iRepertoire HTBI primers and Arm-PCR of CDR3 regions. TCRdb re-analysed the multiplex PCR reads in MiXCR, keeping a single row per CDR3 protein. The data hold some 370,000 distinct CDR3 sequences, with roughly 20% observed a single time.

The source is a female donor with Graves disease. This material consisted of peripheral blood mononuclear cells (PBMCs), taken when the disease was refractory, from a patient treated with antithyroid drugs. The V gene is TRBV27, the J gene TRBJ2-5, with TRBD1 matching over 8 bases. The CDR3 is CASSSPSGTGSETQYF. The CDR3 region has the DNA TGTGCCAGCAGCTCTCCCTCTGGGACAGGTTCAGAGACCCAGTACTTC.